The 15 T cell receptor beta chains reported below all come from one sample, sequenced in a study of T cell changes during pregnancy in multiple sclerosis (dated by TCRdb to the late 2010s). The library was generated by the immunoSEQ multiplex PCR assay. The immuneACCESS repertoire file appears here via TCRdb, limited to in-frame rearrangements. These files lack a portion of the clones; in checked studies, under half of the deficit traces to unresolved V genes, and the cause of the others is not known. The sample includes around 40,000 clones, with 90% to 95% observed a single time. The ten largest clones add up to roughly 6% of the sample. The sample in question was CD8+ T cells from peripheral blood mononuclear cells, obtained in the second trimester of pregnancy. Receptor source: a female donor with multiple sclerosis, enrolled in a pregnancy study.

J is TRBJ2-2 and V is TRBV4-3, with TRBD1 matching over 7 bases. Germline assignment: CDR1 LGHNA and CDR2 YSLEER. V lost 0 bases, J lost 3 bases, and 7 bases stayed unmatched. CDR3 length: 17 amino acids. The CDR3 DNA reads as TGCGCCAGCAGCCAAGATCCGCAGGGGGAAGACACCGGGGAGCTGTTTTTT. This encodes CASSQDPQGEDTGELFF.

This chain uses TRBV7-9 with TRBJ1-2; D is perhaps TRBD1 (5 bases). The CDR3 loop spans 14 amino acids. Trimming pared 7 bases from V and 6 bases from J, leaving 18 bases between. CDR1 is SEHNR, CDR2 FQNEAQ, per germline (reference sequence). Here the CDR3 reads CASTQSFQGHGYTF. CDR3 coding DNA: TGTGCCAGCACTCAAAGTTTTCAGGGTCATGGCTACACCTTC.

J is TRBJ2-1 and V is TRBV10-2, with 13 bases identical to TRBD2. V shed 6 bases and J 4 bases; nucleotides not matched to a gene: 6. This CDR3 is built from 16 residues. From germline, CDR1 is WSHSY and CDR2 SAAADI. CDR3 DNA sequence: TGCGCCAGCAGCGACTCGGGACTAGCGGGGTACAATGAGCAGTTCTTC. It codes for CASSDSGLAGYNEQFF.

This clone showed up just a few times. This rearrangement joins TRBV7-2 to TRBJ2-7; 14 bases match TRBD2. With V trimmed by 5 bases and J by 4 bases, 4 bases remained unmatched. Germline values: CDR1 SGHTA, CDR2 FQGNSA. The CDR3 is 15 residues long. The CDR3 region has the DNA TGTGCCAGCAGCCAGGGACTAGCGGGAGATTACGAGCAGTACTTC. Translation gives CASSQGLAGDYEQYF.

This clone was seen once. J is TRBJ1-4 and V is TRBV10-3; no firm D call. Germline loops: CDR1 ENHRY, CDR2 SYGVKD. There are 15 residues in the CDR3. Trimming took 0 bases from V and 3 from J, leaving 8 bases between them. As DNA, the CDR3 is TGTGCCATCAGTGAGTCGCGAGGCTCTAATGAAAAACTGTTTTTT. It translates to CAISESRGSNEKLFF.

The chain has TRBV30 and TRBJ2-7, with D maybe TRBD1 (5 bases). Germline CDR1 and CDR2: GTSNPN and SVGIG (reference sequence). V shed 0 bases and J shed 1 base, with 10 bases lying between them. The CDR3 length is 14 residues. CDR3 sequence (DNA): TGTGCCTGGAGTGTTTGGGCAGGGTCCTACGAGCAGTACTTC. Residues: CAWSVWAGSYEQYF. Complete variable domain (other parts from reference TRBV30 and TRBJ2-7): SQTIHQWPATLVQPVGSPLSLECTVEGTSNPNLYWYRQAAGRGLQLLFYSVGIGQISSEVPQNLSASRPQDRQFILSSKKLLLSDSGFYLCAWSVWAGSYEQYFGPGTRLTVT.

The chain links TRBV10-1 to TRBJ1-5; D ambiguous. CDR1 is WNHNN and CDR2 is SYGVQD in the germline V gene (reference sequence). V lost 3 bases to trimming and J lost 0 bases, with 6 bases between them. The CDR3 runs to 14 residues. CDR3 residues: CASSDSDSNQPQHF. The CDR3 nucleotides read TGCGCCAGCAGTGATTCAGATAGCAATCAGCCCCAGCATTTT.

By proportion, this clone is hyperexpanded. The rearrangement uses TRBV7-8 and TRBJ1-5; D is ambiguous. V was cut by 3 bases and J by 6 bases, with 6 bases left in between. This CDR3 contains 12 residues. The V gene's germline CDR1 is SGHVS and CDR2 FQNEAQ. CDR3 in DNA: TGTGCCAGCAGCTTTCTACGTCAGCCCCAGCATTTT. It codes for CASSFLRQPQHF.

The chain has TRBV10-3 and TRBJ1-1; D call uncertain. Germline V CDR1 and CDR2: ENHRY, SYGVKD. Trimming removed 2 bases from V and 7 bases from J, with 5 bases in between. There are 11 residues in the CDR3. CDR3 protein: CAISEGGEAFF. The CDR3 DNA reads TGTGCCATCAGTGAGGGAGGTGAAGCTTTCTTT.

The chain has TRBV11-2 and TRBJ1-2, with 10 bases matching TRBD1. V dropped 6 bases and J dropped 4; count of bases not matched to a gene: 5. Germline V gene data show CDR1 as SGHAT and CDR2 as FQNNGV. The CDR3 is 14 amino acids. The CDR3 DNA reads TGTGCCAGCAGTCCCGGACAGGGGGTCTATGGCTACACCTTC. Translated, it gives CASSPGQGVYGYTF.

The chain employs TRBV19 and TRBJ1-1; D is perhaps TRBD1 (5 bases). The CDR3 runs 12 residues. Germline CDR1 reads LNHDA; CDR2 reads SQIVND (reference sequence). Trimming pared 5 bases from V and 5 bases from J, leaving 9 bases between. The CDR3 sequence: CASSWGRTEAFF. Written as DNA, the CDR3 is TGTGCCAGTAGTTGGGGGAGGACTGAAGCTTTCTTT.

The V call is TRBV4-1, the J call TRBJ1-1, with TRBD1 identical over 10 bases. The CDR3 consists of 18 residues. After removal of 3 bases from V and 0 bases from J, the junction contained 10 bases not matched to a gene. CDR1 is MGHRA and CDR2 is YSYEKL in the germline V gene. CDR3 amino acids: CASSHVGTGAPLNTEAFF. In DNA, the CDR3 is TGCGCCAGCAGCCATGTGGGGACAGGGGCACCCTTGAACACTGAAGCTTTCTTT.

The chain has TRBV11-2 and TRBJ2-1, with TRBD2 as a possible D gene (5 bases). Germline V gives CDR1 SGHAT, CDR2 FQNNGV. The V and J ends lost 1 base and 0 bases respectively, with 7 bases between them. The CDR3 has 15 amino acids. CDR3 protein: CASSLGTASYNEQFF. The CDR3 DNA reads as TGTGCCAGCAGCTTAGGGACTGCCTCCTACAATGAGCAGTTCTTC.

This clone was detected a few times. This chain joins TRBV30 and TRBJ1-1; tentatively, D is TRBD1 (6 bases). CDR3 length equals 12 residues. Per germline, CDR1 GTSNPN and CDR2 SVGIG (reference sequence). The V end was cut by 8 bases, the J end by 0 bases, with 10 bases between. CDR3 DNA: TGTGCCGGGGACACGATGAACACTGAAGCTTTCTTT. This codes for CAGDTMNTEAFF.

This clone was recorded a few times. The V call is TRBV7-3, the J call TRBJ1-2, with D maybe TRBD1 (5 bases). Trimming took 5 bases from V and 9 from J, leaving 25 bases between them. CDR3 size: 16 residues. The germline V gene encodes CDR1 SGHTA and CDR2 FQGTGA. This CDR3 is CASSASGAVWDESYTF. The CDR3, as DNA: TGTGCCAGCAGCGCCTCGGGAGCGGTATGGGACGAGAGCTACACCTTC.